This paragraph reports one T cell receptor beta chain. The antigen remains undetermined. The sample belongs to a study of cytomegalovirus exposure and HLA in healthy donors. General study findings and limits: In a later analysis, a genetic analysis reported fewer productive-TCR N-insertions in an Asian-associated ancestry cluster than the cohort average.

Primers included in the PCR were 60 Vbeta and 13 Jbeta primers. Assay used: immunoSEQ multiplex PCR; TCRdb lists only in-frame clones, some missing. The table lists 200,000 to 250,000 clones, roughly 89% of them singletons, with about 1% in the top ten. V was pared by 1 base and J by 1 base, with 4 bases between. The CDR3 contains 14 residues. Looked up from germline, CDR1 is MGHRA and CDR2 is YSYEKL. The V and J genes are TRBV4-1 and TRBJ2-2, with no clear D. The sequenced sample consisted of PBMCs. This clonotype originated in a woman between 18 and 29 years old in good health and CMV-seronegative. The CDR3, as DNA: TGCGCCAGCAGCCAAGTCGGGAACACCGGGGAGCTGTTTTTT. This encodes CASSQVGNTGELFF.